These 29 T cell receptor beta chains share one sample of origin, sequenced in a study of blood T cell repertoires in COVID-19. The protocol was immunoSEQ multiplex PCR, while the TCRdb copy is restricted to in-frame clones and leaves out a portion. The table lists 250,000 to 350,000 clones, approximately 90% of them singletons. Sequencing was performed on peripheral blood. These receptors came from a woman aged 50 to 60 with COVID-19, enrolled during active disease.

The chain uses TRBV29-1 and TRBJ2-1; the match to TRBD1 covers 11 bases. This CDR3 is 17 amino acids long. Per germline, CDR1 SQVTM and CDR2 ANQGSEA. The J segment lost 0 bases and the V segment lost 2 bases, leaving 6 bases of the junction unmatched. Here the CDR3 reads CSVESPGQGVSYNEQFF. CDR3 coding DNA: TGCAGCGTTGAATCACCGGGACAGGGGGTCTCCTACAATGAGCAGTTCTTC.

The chain uses TRBV7-3 and TRBJ2-3; TRBD2 agrees at 10 bases. Germline V CDR1 and CDR2: SGHTA, FQGTGA. This CDR3 has 15 residues. The trim removed 6 bases at V and 2 bases at J, leaving 5 bases unmatched. The CDR3 here is CASSPTSGPTDTQYF. CDR3 sequence (DNA): TGTGCCAGCAGTCCGACTAGCGGGCCCACAGATACGCAGTATTTT.

The sample holds one count of this clone. The V and J genes are TRBV7-9 and TRBJ1-2; perhaps TRBD1 as D (6 bases). CDR3 length: 17 residues. Between the trimmed V and J ends, which lost 4 bases and 0 bases, there was a span of 18 bases. Germline CDR1 and CDR2: SEHNR and FQNEAQ (reference sequence). The CDR3 reads CASSYSRQARPNYGYTF. In DNA form, the CDR3 reads TGTGCCAGCAGCTACAGCCGACAGGCGCGGCCTAACTATGGCTACACCTTC.

This clone has a single count. The chain combines TRBV6-2 or TRBV6-3 with TRBJ2-3; TRBD2 agrees at 11 bases. The ends lost 2 bases at V and 2 bases at J; junction bases unmatched: 9. The CDR3 spans 18 residues. Germline lookup yields CDR1 MNHEY and CDR2 SVGEGT. The CDR3 loop is CASSYIVASGRNTDTQYF. In DNA, the CDR3 is TGTGCCAGCAGTTACATCGTCGCTAGCGGGAGGAACACAGATACGCAGTATTTT.

This clone was seen just once. The chain joins TRBV29-1 to TRBJ1-4, with a possible D match to TRBD1 (5 bases). V was trimmed by 6 bases and J by 4 bases, leaving 18 bases between them. The CDR3 consists of 15 residues. CDR1 SQVTM and CDR2 ANQGSEA come from the germline V gene. The CDR3 spells CSVTTRAVSNEKLFF. CDR3 DNA: TGCAGCGTCACGACCAGGGCAGTCAGTAATGAAAAACTGTTTTTT. The whole variable domain, filled in from reference TRBV29-1 and TRBJ1-4, reads SAVISQKPSRDICQRGTSLTIQCQVDSQVTMMFWYRQQPGQSLTLIATANQGSEATYESGFVIDKFPISRPNLTFSTLTVSNMSPEDSSIYLCSVTTRAVSNEKLFFGSGTQLSVL.

This clone appeared once. Different DNA sequences within this sample yield the same CDR3. The gene calls are TRBV15 and TRBJ2-1; 9 nucleotides match TRBD2. V trimming: 5 bases; J trimming: 3 bases; junction bases outside the gene matches: 5. CDR3 length equals 15 residues. Per the germline V gene, CDR1 is LNHNV and CDR2 is YYDKDF (reference sequence). CDR3 DNA sequence: TGTGCCACCAGCCGAGCGGGAGGCAGCTACAATGAGCAGTTCTTC. Translated, it gives CATSRAGGSYNEQFF.

This chain uses TRBV11-2 with TRBJ2-7; TRBD1 agrees at 8 bases. This CDR3 region has 16 residues. Germline CDR1 reads SGHAT; CDR2 reads FQNNGV. J gave up 7 bases and V 5 bases, and 16 bases lay outside the gene matches. The CDR3 DNA reads TGTGCCAGCAGCGTACCCGGGACAGGTCCCTCCTGGGAGCAGTACTTC. Amino acids: CASSVPGTGPSWEQYF.

V usage is TRBV6-2 or TRBV6-3 and J usage is TRBJ2-2; D ambiguous. The CDR3 consists of 16 residues. Trimming pared 5 bases from V and 0 bases from J, leaving 13 bases between. The V gene's germline CDR1 is MNHEY and CDR2 SVGEGT. This chain's CDR3 is CASSQNGLTNTGELFF. In DNA, the CDR3 is TGTGCCAGCAGTCAAAATGGGCTCACGAACACCGGGGAGCTGTTTTTT.

V usage is TRBV5-1 and J usage is TRBJ2-7; possibly TRBD2 for D (6 bases). Germline lookup yields CDR1 SGHRS and CDR2 YFSETQ. The CDR3 totals 15 residues. Trimming shortened V by 0 bases and J by 7 bases, and 17 bases separated the two germline ends. Here the CDR3 reads CASSLVTSPRIEQYF. CDR3 bases: TGCGCCAGCAGCTTGGTTACTAGCCCCCGTATTGAGCAGTACTTC.

This clone was seen only a few times. The gene calls are TRBV19 and TRBJ1-2, with 8 bases identical to TRBD1. Germline V gene sequence: CDR1 LNHDA, CDR2 SQIVND (reference sequence). The CDR3 covers 14 residues. The trim removed 7 bases at V and 3 bases at J, leaving 7 bases unmatched. CDR3 bases: TGTGCCAGTAATCAAGGACAGGGCTACTATGGCTACACCTTC. Translation: CASNQGQGYYGYTF. Full variable domain (outside the CDR3, taken from reference TRBV19 and TRBJ1-2): DGGITQSPKYLFRKEGQNVTLSCEQNLNHDAMYWYRQDPGQGLRLIYYSQIVNDFQKGDIAEGYSVSREKKESFPLTVTSAQKNPTAFYLCASNQGQGYYGYTFGSGTRLTVV.

The chain couples TRBV18 to TRBJ1-5; D is unclear. The V end was cut by 1 base, the J end by 0 bases, with 7 bases between. Germline V gives CDR1 KGHSH, CDR2 LQKENI. The CDR3 has 15 residues. The CDR3, as DNA: TGTGCCAGCTCACCACAGACTTATAGCAATCAGCCCCAGCATTTT. Amino acid sequence: CASSPQTYSNQPQHF.

V is TRBV5-1 and J is TRBJ1-4; tentative D call: TRBD1 (6 bases). CDR3 length equals 13 residues. Germline V gene sequence: CDR1 SGHRS, CDR2 YFSETQ. Between the trimmed V and J ends, which lost 0 bases and 8 bases, there was a span of 8 bases. Written as DNA, the CDR3 is TGCGCCAGCAGCTTGGACAGGGCGGAAAAACTGTTTTTT. Its translation: CASSLDRAEKLFF.

The rearrangement joins TRBV12-5 to TRBJ2-1; 15 bases line up with TRBD2. CDR1 and CDR2 from the germline V gene are LGHNT and FRNRAP. The CDR3 is 16 amino acids. The J segment lost 7 bases and the V segment lost 2 bases, leaving 3 bases of the junction unmatched. CDR3 bases: TGTGCTAGTGGTTTGCCTGGACTAGCGGGAGGGAATGAGCAGTTCTTC. It specifies CASGLPGLAGGNEQFF.

The chain links TRBV5-4 to TRBJ2-3; D gene ambiguous. Trimming removed 2 bases at V and 1 base at J, with 8 bases between. The CDR3 spans 14 residues. CDR1 SGHNT and CDR2 YYREEE come from the germline V gene (reference sequence). The DNA for the CDR3 is TGTGCCAGCAGCTTTAGAGGCGGCACAGATACGCAGTATTTT. Its translation: CASSFRGGTDTQYF.

The chain joins TRBV6-2 or TRBV6-3 to TRBJ1-5; TRBD1 might be the D (6 bases). Germline V gene lookup returns CDR1 MNHEY and CDR2 SVGEGT. The length of the CDR3 is 15 residues. The V end was cut by 5 bases, the J end by 0 bases, with 11 bases between. Here the CDR3 DNA reads TGTGCCAGCAGTCTGTCCAGGGGTAGCAATCAGCCCCAGCATTTT. Translating gives CASSLSRGSNQPQHF.

The chain links TRBV3-1 (or the pseudogene TRBV3-2) to TRBJ2-4; TRBD1 agrees at 7 bases. Trimming took 4 bases from V and 2 from J; bases not matched to a gene: 8. Germline V lookup: CDR1 LGHDT, CDR2 YNNKEL (reference sequence). This CDR3 has 16 amino acids. CDR3 sequence: CASSPRTGRTKNIQYF. In DNA, the CDR3 is TGTGCCAGCAGCCCCCGGACAGGCAGGACCAAAAACATTCAGTACTTC.

J is TRBJ1-3 and V is TRBV27; possibly TRBD1 for D (6 bases). The length of the CDR3 is 15 residues. V lost 6 bases and J lost 3, with 15 bases in between. CDR1 and CDR2 (germline): MNHEY, SMNVEV (reference sequence). CDR3 residues: CASSATGLGGNTIYF. The CDR3 DNA reads as TGTGCCAGCAGCGCTACAGGGTTGGGTGGAAACACCATATATTTT.

The genes are TRBV18 and TRBJ2-1; 7 nucleotides agree with TRBD2. After removal of 3 bases from V and 5 bases from J, the junction contained 4 bases not matched to a gene. CDR1 and CDR2 from the germline V gene are KGHSH and LQKENI. This CDR3 is 14 amino acids long. CDR3 in DNA: TGTGCCAGCTCACCGCTAGCGGAGCACAATGAGCAGTTCTTC. It translates to CASSPLAEHNEQFF.

The chain links TRBV5-1 to TRBJ2-7; D not resolved. Trimming pared 2 bases from V and 1 base from J, leaving 7 bases between. There are 13 residues in the CDR3. CDR1 is SGHRS, CDR2 YFSETQ, per germline. CDR3 nucleotide sequence: TGCGCCAGCAGCTTCCAGGAATCCTACGAGCAGTACTTC. It is translated as CASSFQESYEQYF.

Only one count was recorded for this clone. J is TRBJ2-1 and V is TRBV7-9; TRBD2 matches 10 bases. The J segment lost 14 bases and the V segment lost 5 bases, leaving 3 bases of the junction unmatched. This CDR3 contains 11 residues. Per the germline V gene, CDR1 is SEHNR and CDR2 is FQNEAQ (reference sequence). The CDR3 nucleotides read TGTGCCAGCAGCACAGGGACTAGCGAGTTCTTC. Its protein is CASSTGTSEFF.

The chain joins TRBV11-2 to TRBJ1-2; the D is unclear. CDR3 length: 15 amino acids. V lost 0 bases and J lost 4, with 12 bases in between. The germline V gene has CDR1 SGHAT and CDR2 FQNNGV. Here the CDR3 reads CASSLDSELGYGYTF. The CDR3 coding sequence is TGTGCCAGCAGCTTAGACAGTGAGCTAGGCTATGGCTACACCTTC. The full variable domain, completed using reference TRBV11-2 and TRBJ1-2, is EAGVAQSPRYKIIEKRQSVAFWCNPISGHATLYWYQQILGQGPKLLIQFQNNGVVDDSQLPKDRFSAERLKGVDSTLKIQPAKLEDSAVYLCASSLDSELGYGYTFGSGTRLTVV.

CDR3 residues: CASRPGTSGSYEQYF. The CDR3 nucleotides read TGTGCCAGCAGGCCCGGGACTAGCGGCTCCTACGAGCAGTACTTC. The chain joins TRBV6-1 to TRBJ2-7; TRBD2 matches 11 bases. CDR3 length: 15 residues. V shed 6 bases, J shed 0 bases, and the junction held 4 bases outside the gene matches. Germline V gene sequence: CDR1 MNHNS, CDR2 SASEGT.

This clone was recorded only once. This sequence joins TRBV6-2 or TRBV6-3 and TRBJ2-6, with D perhaps TRBD1 (5 bases). Per germline, CDR1 MNHEY and CDR2 SVGEGT. This CDR3 is 15 amino acids long. Trimming stripped 6 bases from V and 0 bases from J, with 9 bases between. DNA for the CDR3: TGTGCCAGCAGCAAACAGGTCTCTGGGGCCAACGTCCTGACTTTC. Residues: CASSKQVSGANVLTF.

Here the CDR3 DNA reads TGTGCCAGCTCACCACCGCAGGGGAGTAAAGAAGCTTTCTTT. It is translated as CASSPPQGSKEAFF. This chain connects TRBV18 to TRBJ1-1; possibly TRBD1 for D (6 bases). The CDR3 covers 14 residues. The germline V gene encodes CDR1 KGHSH and CDR2 LQKENI. Trimming removed 0 bases from V and 8 bases from J, with 13 bases in between. Based on the CDR3 plus reference TRBV18 and TRBJ1-1, the full variable domain is NAGVMQNPRHLVRRRGQEARLRCSPMKGHSHVYWYRQLPEEGLKFMVYLQKENIIDESGMPKERFSAEFPKEGPSILRIQQVVRGDSAAYFCASSPPQGSKEAFFGQGTRLTVV.

J is TRBJ2-5 and V is TRBV6-5; TRBD2 is a possible D gene (6 bases). The germline V gene encodes CDR1 MNHEY and CDR2 SVGAGI. CDR3 length equals 14 residues. V was clipped by 2 bases and J by 4 bases, with 11 bases between them. For the CDR3, the DNA is TGTGCCAGCAGTTACGCCGACGGGAGAGAGACCCAGTACTTC. The encoded protein is CASSYADGRETQYF.

The J gene is TRBJ2-1, the V gene TRBV27; TRBD2 aligns across 10 bases. In germline, CDR1 is MNHEY, CDR2 SMNVEV (reference sequence). With 1 base clipped from V and 8 bases from J, the junction kept 11 bases outside the gene matches. The CDR3 runs 17 residues. The CDR3, as DNA: TGTGCCAGCAGTTTATGGGGGGCTAGCGGGAGTTTCCATGAGCAGTTCTTC. Translating it yields CASSLWGASGSFHEQFF.

The V and J genes are TRBV10-3 and TRBJ2-7, with D maybe TRBD1 (5 bases). V shed 6 bases and J shed 3 bases, with 15 bases lying between them. CDR1 is ENHRY, CDR2 SYGVKD, per germline. The CDR3 is 14 amino acids. DNA for the CDR3: TGTGCCATCAGCGTACAGAAAGGGGTCTACGAGCAGTACTTC. Translation gives CAISVQKGVYEQYF.

The chain carries TRBV3-1 (or the pseudogene TRBV3-2) and TRBJ2-1, with a possible D match to TRBD2 (6 bases). Germline CDR1 reads LGHDT; CDR2 reads YNNKEL (reference sequence). The CDR3 extends over 14 amino acids. Trimming shortened V by 7 bases and J by 0 bases, and 10 bases separated the two germline ends. CDR3 protein: CASTYGSSYNEQFF. Here the CDR3 DNA reads TGTGCCAGCACCTACGGGAGCTCCTACAATGAGCAGTTCTTC.

The chain joins TRBV19 to TRBJ2-1, with 16 bases fitting TRBD2. The CDR3 runs to 16 residues. Germline lookup yields CDR1 LNHDA and CDR2 SQIVND (reference sequence). The V and J ends lost 8 bases and 8 bases, in that order; junction bases with no gene match: 9. For the CDR3, the DNA is TGTGCCAGTCGGGGACTAGCGGGAGGGCCGTTCTATGAGCAGTTCTTC. Its translation is CASRGLAGGPFYEQFF.